This TCR beta chain is drawn from a study of cytomegalovirus exposure and HLA in healthy donors. The CDR3 totals 16 residues. After removal of 1 base from V and 7 bases from J, the junction contained 9 bases not matched to a gene. Germline V gene data show CDR1 as MDHEN and CDR2 as SYDVKM. The PCR ran on 60 Vbeta and 13 Jbeta primers. Produced via immunoSEQ multiplex PCR; TCRdb's table is partial and in-frame only. The sample consists of 150,000 to 200,000 clones, around four fifths of them appearing once. This clone was picked up a small number of times. The receptor comes from a young man in good health and CMV-seropositive. The J gene is TRBJ2-1, the V gene TRBV28; 8 nucleotides line up with TRBD2. Sequencing was done on a sample of PBMCs. The CDR3, as DNA: TGTGCCAGCAGTTTATTACGGCGGGAGGTTGGTAATGAGCAGTTCTTC. Translating it yields CASSLLRREVGNEQFF.